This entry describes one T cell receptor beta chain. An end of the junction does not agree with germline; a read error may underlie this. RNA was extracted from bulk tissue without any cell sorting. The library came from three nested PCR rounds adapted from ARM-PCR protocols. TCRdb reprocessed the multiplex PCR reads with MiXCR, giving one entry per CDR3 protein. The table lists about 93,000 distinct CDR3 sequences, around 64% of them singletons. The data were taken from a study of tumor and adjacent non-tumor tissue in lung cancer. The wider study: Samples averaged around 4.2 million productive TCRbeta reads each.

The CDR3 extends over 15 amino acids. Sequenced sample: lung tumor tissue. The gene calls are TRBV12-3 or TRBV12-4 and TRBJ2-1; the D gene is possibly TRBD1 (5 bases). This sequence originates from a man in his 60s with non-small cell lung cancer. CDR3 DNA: TGTGCCAGCAGTTTAGCAGGGGCGGCCTACAATAAGCAGTTCTTC. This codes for CASSLAGAAYNKQFF.